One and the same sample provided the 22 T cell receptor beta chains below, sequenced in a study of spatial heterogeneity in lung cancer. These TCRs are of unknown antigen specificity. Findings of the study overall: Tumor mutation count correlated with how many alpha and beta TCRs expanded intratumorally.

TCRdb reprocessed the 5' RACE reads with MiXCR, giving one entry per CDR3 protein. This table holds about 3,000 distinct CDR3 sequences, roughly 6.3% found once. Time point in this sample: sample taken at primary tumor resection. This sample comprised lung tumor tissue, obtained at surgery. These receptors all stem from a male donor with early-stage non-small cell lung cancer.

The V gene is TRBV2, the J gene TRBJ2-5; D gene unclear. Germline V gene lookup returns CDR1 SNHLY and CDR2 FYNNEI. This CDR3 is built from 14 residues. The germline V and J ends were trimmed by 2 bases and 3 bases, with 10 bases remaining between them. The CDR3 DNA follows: TGTGCCAGCAGTGAAAGACGTACTGAAGAGACCCAGTACTTC. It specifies CASSERRTEETQYF.

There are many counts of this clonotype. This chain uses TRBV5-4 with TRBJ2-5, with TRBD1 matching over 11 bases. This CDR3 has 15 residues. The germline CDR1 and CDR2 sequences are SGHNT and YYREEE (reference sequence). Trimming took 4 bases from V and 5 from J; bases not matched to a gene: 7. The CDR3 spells CASSPGTGGRETQYF. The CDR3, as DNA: TGTGCCAGCAGCCCCGGGACAGGGGGACGGGAGACCCAGTACTTC. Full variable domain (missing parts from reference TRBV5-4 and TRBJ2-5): ETGVTQSPTHLIKTRGQQVTLRCSSQSGHNTVSWYQQALGQGPQFIFQYYREEENGRGNFPPRFSGLQFPNYSSELNVNALELDDSALYLCASSPGTGGRETQYFGPGTRLLVL.

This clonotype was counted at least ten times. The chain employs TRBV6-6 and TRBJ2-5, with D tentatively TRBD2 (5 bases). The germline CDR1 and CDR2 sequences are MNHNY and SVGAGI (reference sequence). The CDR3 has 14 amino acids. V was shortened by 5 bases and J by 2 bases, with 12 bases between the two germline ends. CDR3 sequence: CASSLPTGQETQYF. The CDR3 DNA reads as TGTGCCAGCAGTCTACCTACGGGGCAAGAGACCCAGTACTTC.

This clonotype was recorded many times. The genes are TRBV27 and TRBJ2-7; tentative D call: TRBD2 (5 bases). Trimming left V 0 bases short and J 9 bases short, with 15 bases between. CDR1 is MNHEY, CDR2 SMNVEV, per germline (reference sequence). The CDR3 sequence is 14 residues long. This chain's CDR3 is CASSLSMAASRQYF. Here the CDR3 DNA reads TGTGCCAGCAGTTTATCGATGGCTGCTAGCCGGCAGTACTTC.

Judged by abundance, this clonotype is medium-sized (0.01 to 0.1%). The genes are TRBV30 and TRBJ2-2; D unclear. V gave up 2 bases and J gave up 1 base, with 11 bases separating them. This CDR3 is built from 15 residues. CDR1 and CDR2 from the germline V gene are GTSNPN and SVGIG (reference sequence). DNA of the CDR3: TGTGCCTGGAGTTTTTGGACGGAGAACACCGGGGAGCTGTTTTTT. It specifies CAWSFWTENTGELFF.

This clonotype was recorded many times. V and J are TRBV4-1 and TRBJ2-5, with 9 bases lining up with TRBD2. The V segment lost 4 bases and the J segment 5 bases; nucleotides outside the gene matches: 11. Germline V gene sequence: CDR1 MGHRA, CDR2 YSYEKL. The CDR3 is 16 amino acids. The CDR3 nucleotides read TGCGCCAGCAGCCCCGATGCGGGGGGGGCCTATGAGACCCAGTACTTC. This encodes CASSPDAGGAYETQYF.

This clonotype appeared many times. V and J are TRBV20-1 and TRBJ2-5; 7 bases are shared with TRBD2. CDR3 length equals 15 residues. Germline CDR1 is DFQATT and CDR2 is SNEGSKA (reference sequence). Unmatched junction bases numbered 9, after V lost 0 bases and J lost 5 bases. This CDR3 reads CSARDVGGVVETQYF. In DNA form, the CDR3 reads TGCAGTGCTAGAGATGTTGGGGGGGTTGTGGAGACCCAGTACTTC.

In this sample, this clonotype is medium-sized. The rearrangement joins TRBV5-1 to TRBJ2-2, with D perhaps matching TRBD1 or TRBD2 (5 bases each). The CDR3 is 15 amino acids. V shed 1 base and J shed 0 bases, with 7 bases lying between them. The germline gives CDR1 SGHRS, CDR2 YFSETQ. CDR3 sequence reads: CASSLRGANTGELFF. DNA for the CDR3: TGCGCCAGCAGCTTGAGAGGGGCGAACACCGGGGAGCTGTTTTTT. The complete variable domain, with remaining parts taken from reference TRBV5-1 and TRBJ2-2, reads KAGVTQTPRYLIKTRGQQVTLSCSPISGHRSVSWYQQTPGQGLQFLFEYFSETQRNKGNFPGRFSGRQFSNSRSEMNVSTLELGDSALYLCASSLRGANTGELFFGEGSRLTVL.

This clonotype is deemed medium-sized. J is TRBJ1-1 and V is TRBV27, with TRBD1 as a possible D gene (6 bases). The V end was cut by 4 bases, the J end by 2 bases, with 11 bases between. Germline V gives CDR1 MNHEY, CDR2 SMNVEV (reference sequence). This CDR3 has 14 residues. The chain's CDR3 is CASSWQGYNTEAFF. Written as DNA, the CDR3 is TGTGCCAGCAGTTGGCAGGGGTACAACACTGAAGCTTTCTTT.

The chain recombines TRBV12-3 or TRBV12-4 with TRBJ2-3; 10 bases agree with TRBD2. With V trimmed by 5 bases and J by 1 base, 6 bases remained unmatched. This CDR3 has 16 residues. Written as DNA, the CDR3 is TGTGCCAGCAGTCAGATTCTAGCGGGAGGCACAGATACGCAGTATTTT. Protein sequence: CASSQILAGGTDTQYF.

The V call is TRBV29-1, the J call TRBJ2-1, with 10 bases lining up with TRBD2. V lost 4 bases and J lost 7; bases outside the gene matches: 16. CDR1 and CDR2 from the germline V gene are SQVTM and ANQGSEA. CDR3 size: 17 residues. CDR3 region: CSVGGPSGSARVNEQFF. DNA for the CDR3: TGCAGCGTTGGGGGGCCTAGCGGGAGCGCACGGGTAAATGAGCAGTTCTTC.

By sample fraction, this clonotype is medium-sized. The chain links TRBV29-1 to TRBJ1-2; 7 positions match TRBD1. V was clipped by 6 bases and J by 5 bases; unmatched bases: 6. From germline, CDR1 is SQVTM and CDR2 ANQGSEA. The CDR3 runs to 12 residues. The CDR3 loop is CSVEGQRYGYTF. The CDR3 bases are TGCAGCGTCGAGGGACAGAGATATGGCTACACCTTC.

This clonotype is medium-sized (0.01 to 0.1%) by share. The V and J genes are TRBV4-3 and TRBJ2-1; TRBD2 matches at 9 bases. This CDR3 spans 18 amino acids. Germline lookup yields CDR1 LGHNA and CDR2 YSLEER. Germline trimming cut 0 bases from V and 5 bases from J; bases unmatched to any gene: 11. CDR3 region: CASSQDLRTSVDHNEQFF. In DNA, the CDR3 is TGCGCCAGCAGCCAAGATCTGCGGACTAGCGTCGATCACAATGAGCAGTTCTTC.

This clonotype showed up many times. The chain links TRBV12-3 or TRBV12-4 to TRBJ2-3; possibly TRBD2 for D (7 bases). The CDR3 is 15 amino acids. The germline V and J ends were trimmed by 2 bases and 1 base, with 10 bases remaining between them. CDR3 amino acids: CASSLRGGGTDTQYF. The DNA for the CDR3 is TGTGCCAGCAGTTTACGAGGGGGGGGCACAGATACGCAGTATTTT.

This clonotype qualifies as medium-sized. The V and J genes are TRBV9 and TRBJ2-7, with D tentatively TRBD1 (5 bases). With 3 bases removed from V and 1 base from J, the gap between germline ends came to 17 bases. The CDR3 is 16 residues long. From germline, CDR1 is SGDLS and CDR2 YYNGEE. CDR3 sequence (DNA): TGTGCCAGCAGCGCTCCCGACAGCACCCCTTCCTACGAGCAGTACTTC. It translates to CASSAPDSTPSYEQYF.

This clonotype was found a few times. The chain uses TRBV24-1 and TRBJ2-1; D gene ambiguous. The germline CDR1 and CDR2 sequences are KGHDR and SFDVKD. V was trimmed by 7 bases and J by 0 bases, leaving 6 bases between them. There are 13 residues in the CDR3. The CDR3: CATSATSYNEQFF. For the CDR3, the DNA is TGTGCCACCAGCGCTACCTCCTACAATGAGCAGTTCTTC.

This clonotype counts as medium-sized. The CDR3 nucleotides read TGTGCCAGCAGCCTTGGGAGAGGTAAGGATGAGCAGTTCTTC. Translated, it gives CASSLGRGKDEQFF. This chain links TRBV4-2 with TRBJ2-1; the D gene is possibly TRBD2 (5 bases). Germline CDR1 and CDR2: LGHNA and YNFKEQ. The V and J ends lost 4 bases and 8 bases respectively, with 15 bases between them. The CDR3 covers 14 residues.

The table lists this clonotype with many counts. The CDR3 coding sequence is TGCGCCAGCAGCTTGGGGGCTCAGGGACGGGGCAATCAGCCCCAGCATTTT. Residues: CASSLGAQGRGNQPQHF. J is TRBJ1-5 and V is TRBV5-1; D is possibly TRBD1 (5 bases). CDR3 length equals 17 residues. The V gene lost 0 bases and the J gene lost 2 bases, with 15 bases spanning the gap. From germline, CDR1 is SGHRS and CDR2 YFSETQ. The whole variable domain, remainder taken from reference TRBV5-1 and TRBJ1-5, is KAGVTQTPRYLIKTRGQQVTLSCSPISGHRSVSWYQQTPGQGLQFLFEYFSETQRNKGNFPGRFSGRQFSNSRSEMNVSTLELGDSALYLCASSLGAQGRGNQPQHFGDGTRLSIL.

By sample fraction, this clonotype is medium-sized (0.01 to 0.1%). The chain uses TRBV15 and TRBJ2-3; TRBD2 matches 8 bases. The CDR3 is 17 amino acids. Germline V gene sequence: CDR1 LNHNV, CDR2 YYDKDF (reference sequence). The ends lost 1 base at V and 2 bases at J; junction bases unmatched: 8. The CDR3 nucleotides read TGTGCCACCAGCAGAGGCCCCCCAGCGGGAGTCACAGATACGCAGTATTTT. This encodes CATSRGPPAGVTDTQYF.

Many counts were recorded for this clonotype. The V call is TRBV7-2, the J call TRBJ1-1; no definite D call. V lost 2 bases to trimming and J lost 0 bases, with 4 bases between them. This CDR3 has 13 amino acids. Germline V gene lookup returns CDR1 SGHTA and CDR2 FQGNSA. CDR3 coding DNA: TGTGCCAGCAGCTTATATCTGAACACTGAAGCTTTCTTT. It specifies CASSLYLNTEAFF.

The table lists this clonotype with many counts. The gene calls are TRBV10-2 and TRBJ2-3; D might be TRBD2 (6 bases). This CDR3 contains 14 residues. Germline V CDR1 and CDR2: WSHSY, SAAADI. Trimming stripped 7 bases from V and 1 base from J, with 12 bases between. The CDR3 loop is CASKALAGTDTQYF. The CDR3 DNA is TGCGCCAGCAAGGCACTAGCTGGCACAGATACGCAGTATTTT.

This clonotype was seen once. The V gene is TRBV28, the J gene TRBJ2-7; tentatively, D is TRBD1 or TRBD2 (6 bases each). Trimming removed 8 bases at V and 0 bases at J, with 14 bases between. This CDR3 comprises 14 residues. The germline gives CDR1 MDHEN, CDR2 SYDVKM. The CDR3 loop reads CASFAGQGSYEQYF. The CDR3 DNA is TGTGCCAGCTTTGCGGGACAAGGCTCCTACGAGCAGTACTTC.